A single sample gave rise to the 8 T cell receptor beta chains below, sequenced in a study of T cells after yellow fever vaccination. TCRdb independently ran MiXCR on the 5' RACE reads; one entry per CDR3 protein. The table shows 500,000 to 550,000 distinct CDR3 sequences, with 21% occurring only once. The sample here was PBMCs, taken about 21 days after the first yellow fever vaccination. Receptors were obtained from a young man who received the YFV17D yellow fever vaccine.

A word on this clonotype: A read error may produce the germline difference seen at one junction end. The chain couples TRBV12-3 or TRBV12-4 to TRBJ2-1; D may be TRBD1 or TRBD2 (5 bases each). CDR3 length equals 15 residues. CDR3 nucleotides: TGTGCCAGCAGACCACCCGGGACGCCTTACAGTGAGCAGTTCTTC. Translated: CASRPPGTPYSEQFF.

The chain joins TRBV7-9 to TRBJ1-4, with 7 positions matching TRBD1. This CDR3 is built from 15 residues. V shed 7 bases and J 2 bases; nucleotides not matched to a gene: 7. Germline CDR1 is SEHNR and CDR2 is FQNEAQ (reference sequence). This CDR3 is CASMTGIGTNEKLFF. The DNA for the CDR3 is TGTGCCAGCATGACAGGGATTGGGACTAATGAAAAACTGTTTTTT. Complete variable domain (other parts from reference TRBV7-9 and TRBJ1-4): DTGVSQNPRHKITKRGQNVTFRCDPISEHNRLYWYRQTLGQGPEFLTYFQNEAQLEKSRLLSDRFSAERPKGSFSTLEIQRTEQGDSAMYLCASMTGIGTNEKLFFGSGTQLSVL.

The V and J genes are TRBV7-2 and TRBJ2-2; D may match TRBD1 or TRBD2 (5 bases each). This CDR3 region has 15 residues. V lost 1 base, J lost 5 bases, and 11 bases lay in between. Germline values: CDR1 SGHTA, CDR2 FQGNSA. The CDR3, as DNA: TGTGCCAGCAGCTTAGGTTCCAGGGAGACCGGGGAGCTGTTTTTT. Protein sequence: CASSLGSRETGELFF.

V is TRBV3-1 and J is TRBJ2-1; 9 nucleotides agree with TRBD2. Germline trimming cut 0 bases from V and 6 bases from J; bases unmatched to any gene: 12. CDR1 and CDR2 from the germline V gene are LGHDT and YNNKEL (reference sequence). The CDR3 is 18 residues long. The CDR3 is CASSQEERGAIPANEQFF. CDR3 DNA sequence: TGTGCCAGCAGCCAAGAAGAGCGGGGGGCCATTCCCGCCAATGAGCAGTTCTTC.

This clonotype was counted at least ten times. The rearrangement links TRBV4-3 to TRBJ2-1, with 10 positions matching TRBD2. This CDR3 spans 16 amino acids. Per the germline V gene, CDR1 is LGHNA and CDR2 is YSLEER. V lost 0 bases, J lost 2 bases, and 1 base stayed unmatched. In DNA form, the CDR3 reads TGCGCCAGCAGCCAAGATGGGACTAGCGCCTACAATGAGCAGTTCTTC. Protein product: CASSQDGTSAYNEQFF.

The CDR3 reads CASSFMPQGTEAFF. CDR3 DNA: TGTGCCAGCAGTTTCATGCCTCAGGGCACTGAAGCTTTCTTT. The J gene is TRBJ1-1, the V gene TRBV28; D possibly corresponds to TRBD1 (5 bases). Germline V gene data show CDR1 as MDHEN and CDR2 as SYDVKM. This CDR3 region has 14 residues. V shed 3 bases and J shed 4 bases, with 12 bases lying between them.

This clonotype was counted a few times. J is TRBJ2-5 and V is TRBV7-2; 9 bases align to TRBD1. The length of the CDR3 is 14 residues. The germline V gene encodes CDR1 SGHTA and CDR2 FQGNSA. J was trimmed by 5 bases and V by 6 bases; bases with no gene match: 7. CDR3 bases: TGTGCCAGCAGGCAACAGGGGGCCGGGGAGACCCAGTACTTC. This translates into CASRQQGAGETQYF.

J is TRBJ2-2 and V is TRBV24-1; 9 bases fit TRBD2. The CDR3 consists of 16 residues. CDR1 and CDR2 (germline): KGHDR, SFDVKD. J gave up 7 bases and V 3 bases, and 8 bases lay outside the gene matches. CDR3 DNA sequence: TGTGCCACCAGTGATGGGGCTAGCGGGATCGTCGGGGAGCTGTTTTTT. Its translation is CATSDGASGIVGELFF.